This paragraph covers one TCR beta chain sequence. A second PCR of roughly 7 to 11 cycles used a sample-barcoded 5' primer and a J-beta primer mix. Samples each returned at least 2.5 million CDR3-containing paired-end reads. Each CDR3 protein gets one entry after TCRdb re-called the 5' RACE reads with MiXCR. The repertoire holds around 1,800,000 distinct CDR3 sequences, with approximately 39% as singletons. The data stem from a study of blood T cells in healthy people across ages. Trimming cost V 0 bases and J 9 bases, with 18 bases left between them. The CDR3 has 15 amino acids. Germline lookup yields CDR1 SGHRS and CDR2 YFSETQ.

This clonotype was obtained from a human donor in good health. Sequencing was performed on blood. The chain recombines TRBV5-1 with TRBJ2-5, with a possible D match to TRBD1 (6 bases). CDR3 sequence (DNA): TGCGCCAGCAGCTTGGCCAACCAGGGCACAGGGCCCCAGTACTTC. Translated: CASSLANQGTGPQYF.